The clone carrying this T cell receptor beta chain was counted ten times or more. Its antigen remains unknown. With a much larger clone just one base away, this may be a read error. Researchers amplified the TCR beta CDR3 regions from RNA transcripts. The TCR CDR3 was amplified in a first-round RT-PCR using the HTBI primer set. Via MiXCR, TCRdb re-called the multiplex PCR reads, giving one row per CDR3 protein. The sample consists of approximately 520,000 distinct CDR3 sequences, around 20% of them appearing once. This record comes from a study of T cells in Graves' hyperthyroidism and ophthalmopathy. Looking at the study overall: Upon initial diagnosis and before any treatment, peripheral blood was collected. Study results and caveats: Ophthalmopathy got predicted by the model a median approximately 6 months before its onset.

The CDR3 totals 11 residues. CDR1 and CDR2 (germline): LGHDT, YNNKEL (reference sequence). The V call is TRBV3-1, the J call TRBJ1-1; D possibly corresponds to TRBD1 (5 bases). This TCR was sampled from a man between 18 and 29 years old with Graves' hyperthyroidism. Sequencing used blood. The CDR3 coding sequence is TGTGCCAGCAACCAATCAGGGGAAGCTTTCTTT. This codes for CASNQSGEAFF.